What follows are 20 T cell receptor beta chains derived from one specimen sequenced in a study of OX40 agonist ivuxolimab in advanced cancers. Produced via immunoSEQ multiplex PCR; TCRdb's table is partial and in-frame only. Among around 70,000 clones listed, around nine tenths were seen once. Sequenced material: CD4+ or CD8+ T cells sorted from blood, taken in a trial of the OX40 agonist ivuxolimab. The receptors were sampled from an adult with an advanced solid tumor such as melanoma, head and neck, liver or kidney cancer.

This clone was observed once. The chain has TRBV10-3 and TRBJ1-5; D is unresolved. With 4 bases removed from V and 5 bases from J, the gap between germline ends came to 12 bases. This CDR3 contains 14 residues. Germline-derived CDR1 and CDR2 are ENHRY and SYGVKD. Here the CDR3 DNA reads TGTGCCATCAGTGGAGAAGGCGGGTATCAGCCCCAGCATTTT. It translates to CAISGEGGYQPQHF.

The J gene is TRBJ1-1, the V gene TRBV6-5, with 9 bases identical to TRBD1. CDR1 and CDR2 (germline): MNHEY, SVGAGI. The junction had 7 bases not matched to a gene; V was cut back by 5 bases and J by 3 bases. This CDR3 has 15 residues. The CDR3 region is CASSPTGGADTEAFF. The CDR3 coding sequence is TGTGCCAGCAGTCCAACAGGGGGCGCGGACACTGAAGCTTTCTTT.

The chain recombines TRBV5-6 with TRBJ1-1; D is perhaps TRBD1 (6 bases). Germline CDR1 and CDR2: SGHDT and YYEEEE. The CDR3 contains 16 residues. V gave up 4 bases and J gave up 2 bases, with 18 bases separating them. The CDR3 sequence: CASSPLGQKANTEAFF. The CDR3 DNA reads TGTGCCAGCAGCCCCCTAGGACAGAAAGCAAACACTGAAGCTTTCTTT.

This chain joins TRBV9 and TRBJ2-4, with TRBD1 as a possible D gene (6 bases). CDR3 length: 14 residues. V was clipped by 4 bases and J by 7 bases, with 15 bases between them. Germline CDR1 is SGDLS and CDR2 is YYNGEE. For the CDR3, the DNA is TGTGCCAGCAGCCTCCCCGGGACACCCAACATTCAGTACTTC. Residues: CASSLPGTPNIQYF.

The chain joins TRBV19 to TRBJ2-1; D not resolved. The V end lost 3 bases, the J end lost 2 bases, and 11 bases lay between the germline ends. The CDR3 runs 15 residues. Germline values: CDR1 LNHDA, CDR2 SQIVND (reference sequence). CDR3 coding DNA: TGTGCCAGTAGTATTGGCCCGGGCCCCTACAATGAGCAGTTCTTC. This encodes CASSIGPGPYNEQFF.

A single count supports this clone. The chain combines TRBV14 with TRBJ2-7; D is ambiguous. Trimming pared 5 bases from V and 4 bases from J, leaving 24 bases between. CDR1 is SGHDN, CDR2 FVKESK, per germline. This CDR3 comprises 17 residues. The CDR3 DNA reads as TGTGCCAGCAGCTCGCTAATCACGGGCCGCGACGCTTACGAGCAGTACTTC. It specifies CASSSLITGRDAYEQYF.

The V call is TRBV11-3, the J call TRBJ2-7; TRBD1 is a possible D gene (6 bases). V gave up 5 bases and J gave up 10 bases, with 15 bases separating them. The CDR3 runs 12 residues. Germline loops: CDR1 SGHNT, CDR2 YENEEA. In DNA, the CDR3 is TGTGCCAGCAGCCCGGACAGTGTCGGCCAGTACTTC. Translation gives CASSPDSVGQYF.

V is TRBV11-2 and J is TRBJ2-1; no clear D. Germline-derived CDR1 and CDR2 are SGHAT and FQNNGV. V dropped 3 bases and J dropped 0 bases, with 9 bases sitting between them. The CDR3 has 15 amino acids. The CDR3 region is CASSFGFSSYNEQFF. The DNA of the CDR3 is TGTGCCAGCAGCTTCGGGTTTAGCTCCTACAATGAGCAGTTCTTC.

This chain links TRBV5-6 with TRBJ1-2; no definite D call. Per germline, CDR1 SGHDT and CDR2 YYEEEE. Deletions cut 1 base from V and 8 bases from J, with 15 bases between. The CDR3 is 14 residues long. The CDR3 coding sequence is TGTGCCAGCAGCTTGCGGGCCGGCACTTCGGGCTACACCTTC. Amino acid sequence: CASSLRAGTSGYTF.

The chain has TRBV28 and TRBJ1-6, with D unclear. From germline, CDR1 is MDHEN and CDR2 SYDVKM. Between the trimmed V and J ends, which lost 4 bases and 10 bases, there was a span of 8 bases. There are 12 residues in the CDR3. The CDR3 nucleotides are TGTGCCAGCAGTTCCAGAGACTCACCCCTCCACTTT. It encodes CASSSRDSPLHF.

This clone was recorded a few times. The chain joins TRBV6-6 to TRBJ2-7; 8 bases line up with TRBD2. Germline-derived CDR1 and CDR2 are MNHNY and SVGAGI (reference sequence). The CDR3 extends over 16 amino acids. J gave up 0 bases and V 2 bases, and 6 bases lay outside the gene matches. The chain's CDR3 is CASSYPRGGLSYEQYF. The CDR3 DNA reads TGTGCCAGCAGTTACCCTCGGGGGGGGCTCTCCTACGAGCAGTACTTC.

The chain couples TRBV27 to TRBJ1-1; D gene unclear. Germline V CDR1 and CDR2: MNHEY, SMNVEV (reference sequence). This CDR3 spans 13 amino acids. V gave up 4 bases and J gave up 2 bases, with 8 bases separating them. The CDR3 region is CASSSPLNTEAFF. CDR3 sequence (DNA): TGTGCCAGCAGTTCCCCTTTAAACACTGAAGCTTTCTTT.

The rearrangement joins TRBV5-4 to TRBJ1-2, with D tentatively TRBD1 (6 bases). The CDR3 runs to 14 residues. Trimming stripped 6 bases from V and 3 bases from J, with 15 bases between. CDR1 and CDR2 from the germline V gene are SGHNT and YYREEE (reference sequence). The CDR3 nucleotides read TGTGCCAGCACCCGCGGAGGGGGGGACTATGGCTACACCTTC. This codes for CASTRGGGDYGYTF.

The chain combines TRBV2 with TRBJ2-2; D remains ambiguous. CDR1 is SNHLY and CDR2 is FYNNEI in the germline V gene. Between the trimmed V and J ends, which lost 6 bases and 0 bases, there was a span of 2 bases. This CDR3 region has 12 residues. In nucleotides, the CDR3 is TGTGCCAGCAGGTCGAACACCGGGGAGCTGTTTTTT. This encodes CASRSNTGELFF. The complete variable domain, with remaining parts taken from reference TRBV2 and TRBJ2-2, reads EPEVTQTPSHQVTQMGQEVILRCVPISNHLYFYWYRQILGQKVEFLVSFYNNEISEKSEIFDDQFSVERPDGSNFTLKIRSTKLEDSAMYFCASRSNTGELFFGEGSRLTVL.

CDR3 sequence: CASSARQGGKNIQYF. The CDR3 DNA reads TGTGCCAGTAGTGCGAGACAGGGAGGCAAAAACATTCAGTACTTC. The chain uses TRBV19 and TRBJ2-4, with D perhaps TRBD1 (7 bases). The V and J ends lost 5 bases and 3 bases respectively, with 14 bases between them. This CDR3 region has 15 residues. CDR1 and CDR2 (germline): LNHDA, SQIVND (reference sequence). The full variable domain, rest sourced from reference TRBV19 and TRBJ2-4, is DGGITQSPKYLFRKEGQNVTLSCEQNLNHDAMYWYRQDPGQGLRLIYYSQIVNDFQKGDIAEGYSVSREKKESFPLTVTSAQKNPTAFYLCASSARQGGKNIQYFGAGTRLSVL.

This chain connects TRBV7-2 to TRBJ2-3; 8 bases are a match to TRBD2. This CDR3 region has 15 residues. V gave up 1 base and J gave up 5 bases; unmatched junction bases: 5. Germline V lookup: CDR1 SGHTA, CDR2 FQGNSA. CDR3 DNA: TGTGCCAGCAGCTTAGATGCGCTAGCGGGAGATACGCAGTATTTT. Encoded protein: CASSLDALAGDTQYF.

This chain joins TRBV7-6 and TRBJ1-5; a possible D gene is TRBD1 (6 bases). CDR3 length equals 16 residues. Germline CDR1 and CDR2: SGHVS and FNYEAQ. The V end was cut by 7 bases, the J end by 2 bases, with 18 bases between. The CDR3 nucleotides are TGTGCCAGCACTTTAGAGGGGGGACCGGGCAATCAGCCCCAGCATTTT. Protein: CASTLEGGPGNQPQHF.

V and J are TRBV6-5 and TRBJ1-1, with no clear D. Germline V gives CDR1 MNHEY, CDR2 SVGAGI. This CDR3 comprises 15 residues. Between the trimmed V and J ends, which lost 5 bases and 6 bases, there was a span of 19 bases. The CDR3 region is CASSTPGLNSPEAFF. The CDR3 nucleotides read TGTGCCAGCAGTACACCGGGCCTCAACTCCCCTGAAGCTTTCTTT.

The chain is built from TRBV27 and TRBJ2-7; 8 nucleotides line up with TRBD1. This CDR3 comprises 16 residues. After removal of 5 bases from V and 7 bases from J, the junction contained 16 bases not matched to a gene. CDR1 is MNHEY, CDR2 SMNVEV, per germline (reference sequence). DNA for the CDR3: TGTGCCAGCAGTGCTTTTATGAGGCAGGGGGCAGGGGAGCAGTACTTC. Protein: CASSAFMRQGAGEQYF.

This sequence joins TRBV28 and TRBJ2-2, with D possibly called TRBD1 or TRBD2 (5 bases each). CDR3 length equals 14 residues. Trimming shortened V by 9 bases and J by 4 bases, and 15 bases separated the two germline ends. Germline V gives CDR1 MDHEN, CDR2 SYDVKM. CDR3 protein: CASGGGGPTGELFF. The CDR3 DNA is TGTGCCAGTGGCGGTGGGGGACCCACCGGGGAGCTGTTTTTT.